The 9 T cell receptor beta chains reported below all come from one sample, sequenced in a study of T cell repertoires in cytomegalovirus infection. In TCRdb, the reads were re-called with MiXCR into one record per CDR3 protein. The sample carries approximately 1,000,000 distinct CDR3 sequences, around 29% recorded once. Which antigens these TCRs recognize remains unknown. The source material was cultured CD8+ T cells from PBMCs, sampled from culture after CMV antigen stimulation. These receptors were obtained from a human donor in good health (CMV status not recorded). Some clones in this sample may be carry-over from other donors' samples.

This clonotype turned up a few times. The chain carries TRBV19 and TRBJ1-1; possibly TRBD1 for D (6 bases). The CDR3 runs 15 residues. CDR1 is LNHDA and CDR2 is SQIVND in the germline V gene (reference sequence). The V end lost 5 bases, the J end lost 0 bases, and 13 bases lay between the germline ends. The CDR3 nucleotides are TGTGCCAGTAGTCTAGGGGGACCCATGAACACTGAAGCTTTCTTT. Its translation: CASSLGGPMNTEAFF.

This rearrangement joins TRBV6-6 to TRBJ1-6, with TRBD1 identical over 7 bases. CDR1 is MNHNY, CDR2 SVGAGI, per germline (reference sequence). The V and J ends lost 10 bases and 8 bases, in that order; junction bases with no gene match: 14. This CDR3 has 15 amino acids. CDR3 DNA sequence: TGTGCCACACACCGCTTTACAGGGGATGATTCACCCCTCCACTTT. This sequence encodes CATHRFTGDDSPLHF.

This clonotype came up a few times. The chain employs TRBV6-6 and TRBJ1-3; TRBD1 might be the D (6 bases). Trimming took off 7 bases at V and 0 bases at J, with 19 bases between the two ends. The CDR3 extends over 17 amino acids. Germline V gives CDR1 MNHNY, CDR2 SVGAGI (reference sequence). CDR3 protein: CASTHRDTNFSGNTIYF. The DNA for the CDR3 is TGTGCCAGCACCCATAGGGACACCAATTTCTCTGGAAACACCATATATTTT.

The rearrangement links TRBV2 to TRBJ1-5, with D tentatively TRBD1 (6 bases). Trimming shortened V by 0 bases and J by 7 bases, and 19 bases separated the two germline ends. This CDR3 spans 17 amino acids. CDR1 is SNHLY and CDR2 is FYNNEI in the germline V gene. The CDR3 DNA reads TGTGCCAGCAGTGAAGCGCCCCTGGACAGTTGGGACCAGCCCCAGCATTTT. This codes for CASSEAPLDSWDQPQHF.

This clonotype was seen a handful of times. The chain recombines TRBV4-1 with TRBJ2-3; D may match TRBD1 or TRBD2 (5 bases each). Trimming removed 0 bases at V and 2 bases at J, with 21 bases between. Looked up from germline, CDR1 is MGHRA and CDR2 is YSYEKL. This CDR3 comprises 19 residues. Here the CDR3 reads CASSQDYGVGALATDTQYF. The CDR3 nucleotides are TGCGCCAGCAGCCAAGATTACGGGGTAGGGGCTCTAGCCACAGATACGCAGTATTTT.

This chain connects TRBV20-1 to TRBJ1-5, with D unresolved. Trimming took off 0 bases at V and 6 bases at J, with 15 bases between the two ends. This CDR3 has 15 residues. Germline lookup yields CDR1 DFQATT and CDR2 SNEGSKA (reference sequence). Here the CDR3 DNA reads TGCAGTGCTAGAGATCGAGGGTATGGTAGTCAGCCCCAGCATTTT. The encoded protein is CSARDRGYGSQPQHF.

V gene TRBV4-1 combines with J gene TRBJ1-2; 8 bases are a match to TRBD1. Germline V lookup: CDR1 MGHRA, CDR2 YSYEKL. The CDR3 totals 16 residues. The V segment lost 5 bases and the J segment 8 bases; nucleotides outside the gene matches: 16. The CDR3 is CASSIVAVRRGQGYTF. Written as DNA, the CDR3 is TGCGCCAGCAGCATCGTAGCGGTTCGCAGGGGGCAAGGCTACACCTTC.

The chain is built from TRBV29-1 and TRBJ2-4, with D uncertain. CDR1 is SQVTM, CDR2 ANQGSEA, per germline. Between the trimmed V and J ends, which lost 6 bases and 0 bases, there was a span of 9 bases. The CDR3 has 13 amino acids. CDR3 DNA sequence: TGCAGCGTCTTTGGCGGAGCCAAAAACATTCAGTACTTC. It is translated as CSVFGGAKNIQYF.

J is TRBJ2-1 and V is TRBV19, with D perhaps assigned TRBD1 or TRBD2 (5 bases each). CDR1 is LNHDA, CDR2 SQIVND, per germline (reference sequence). The CDR3 covers 15 residues. Between the trimmed V and J ends, which lost 2 bases and 2 bases, there was a span of 10 bases. The CDR3 coding sequence is TGTGCCAGTAGTATATTTGGGGGAGCCTACAATGAGCAGTTCTTC. Its protein is CASSIFGGAYNEQFF.